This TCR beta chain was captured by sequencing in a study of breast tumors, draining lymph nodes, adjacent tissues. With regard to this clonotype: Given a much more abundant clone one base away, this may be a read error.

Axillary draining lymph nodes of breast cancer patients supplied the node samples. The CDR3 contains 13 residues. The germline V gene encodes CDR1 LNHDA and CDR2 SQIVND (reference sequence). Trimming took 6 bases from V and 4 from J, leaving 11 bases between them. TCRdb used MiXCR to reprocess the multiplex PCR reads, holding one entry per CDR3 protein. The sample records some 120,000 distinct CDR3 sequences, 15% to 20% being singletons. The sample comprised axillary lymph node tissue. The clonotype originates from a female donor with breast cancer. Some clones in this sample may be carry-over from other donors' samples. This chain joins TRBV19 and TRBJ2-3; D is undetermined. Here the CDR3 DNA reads TGTGCCAGTAGGGCCAATCTTGCAGATACGCAGTATTTT. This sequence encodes CASRANLADTQYF.